What follows are 26 T cell receptor beta chains derived from one specimen sequenced in a study of cytomegalovirus exposure and HLA in healthy donors. The study ran its PCR with 60 Vbeta and 13 Jbeta primers. Here immunoSEQ multiplex PCR was the method, and the copy in TCRdb shows in-frame clones only, minus some. Of some 180,000 clones in the sample, 76% were seen once. Source material: PBMCs. The receptors originated from a man aged 18-30 years in good health and CMV-seronegative.

This chain uses TRBV7-9 with TRBJ1-5; D possibly corresponds to TRBD1 (5 bases). The CDR3 consists of 14 residues. Germline assignment: CDR1 SEHNR and CDR2 FQNEAQ (reference sequence). The V and J ends lost 5 bases and 9 bases respectively, with 17 bases between them. Here the CDR3 reads CASSARGGDRPQHF. In DNA, the CDR3 is TGTGCCAGCAGCGCGAGGGGAGGCGACCGGCCCCAGCATTTT.

This clone has more than one count but fewer than ten. This rearrangement joins TRBV19 to TRBJ2-1; D gene uncertain. The CDR3 runs to 13 residues. The germline gives CDR1 LNHDA, CDR2 SQIVND (reference sequence). Trimming removed 6 bases from V and 0 bases from J, with 6 bases in between. In DNA form, the CDR3 reads TGTGCCAGTAGAGCGAGCTCCTACAATGAGCAGTTCTTC. It encodes CASRASSYNEQFF.

The rearrangement joins TRBV13 to TRBJ1-1, with a possible D match to TRBD1 (6 bases). Trimming removed 3 bases from V and 6 bases from J, with 11 bases in between. The germline V gene encodes CDR1 PRHDT and CDR2 FYEKMQ (reference sequence). This CDR3 is built from 13 residues. CDR3 residues: CASSFNRASEAFF. The DNA of the CDR3 is TGTGCCAGCAGCTTCAACAGGGCTTCTGAAGCTTTCTTT.

This clone occurred a few times. V is TRBV7-3 and J is TRBJ1-5, with D possibly matching TRBD1 (5 bases). The CDR3 totals 15 residues. Trimming cost V 1 base and J 0 bases, with 7 bases left between them. Germline CDR1 and CDR2: SGHTA and FQGTGA. The CDR3, as DNA: TGTGCCAGCAGCTTAAGTGGGGCTAGCAATCAGCCCCAGCATTTT. As protein: CASSLSGASNQPQHF.

The chain carries TRBV5-4 and TRBJ1-2; unclear D gene. V shed 2 bases and J shed 2 bases, with 10 bases lying between them. CDR3 length: 14 residues. Germline-derived CDR1 and CDR2 are SGHNT and YYREEE (reference sequence). In nucleotides, the CDR3 is TGTGCCAGCAGCTTAGGCGGGGTAAACTATGGCTACACCTTC. Translated: CASSLGGVNYGYTF.

The chain joins TRBV5-6 to TRBJ2-5, with D unclear. The CDR3 is made up of 11 amino acids. Deletions cut 0 bases from V and 5 bases from J, with 2 bases between. Germline CDR1 SGHDT, CDR2 YYEEEE. The CDR3 bases are TGTGCCAGCAGCTTGGCTGAGACCCAGTACTTC. Translation: CASSLAETQYF. Full variable domain (rest looked up from reference TRBV5-6 and TRBJ2-5): DAGVTQSPTHLIKTRGQQVTLRCSPKSGHDTVSWYQQALGQGPQFIFQYYEEEERQRGNFPDRFSGHQFPNYSSELNVNALLLGDSALYLCASSLAETQYFGPGTRLLVL.

The gene calls are TRBV9 and TRBJ2-5, with TRBD2 matching 15 bases. Germline loops: CDR1 SGDLS, CDR2 YYNGEE. With V trimmed by 4 bases and J by 1 base, 8 bases remained unmatched. This CDR3 has 18 amino acids. The CDR3: CASSLGTSGGPFQETQYF. Here the CDR3 DNA reads TGTGCCAGCAGCCTTGGGACTAGCGGGGGGCCGTTCCAAGAGACCCAGTACTTC.

The gene calls are TRBV15 and TRBJ2-3; D is possibly TRBD1 (5 bases). The CDR3 is made up of 17 amino acids. The V end lost 0 bases, the J end lost 5 bases, and 18 bases lay between the germline ends. Germline V gene sequence: CDR1 LNHNV, CDR2 YYDKDF (reference sequence). CDR3 amino acids: CATSRDMDIPLRDTQYF. The CDR3 DNA follows: TGTGCCACCAGCAGAGATATGGACATACCCCTGAGAGATACGCAGTATTTT.

The V call is TRBV29-1, the J call TRBJ1-1; D might be TRBD1 (6 bases). V lost 7 bases to trimming and J lost 0 bases, with 12 bases between them. The CDR3 is 13 residues long. Germline loops: CDR1 SQVTM, CDR2 ANQGSEA. As DNA, the CDR3 is TGCAGCGGCTCGGGACACCTGAACACTGAAGCTTTCTTT. This gives the protein CSGSGHLNTEAFF. Full variable domain (remainder filled in from reference TRBV29-1 and TRBJ1-1): SAVISQKPSRDICQRGTSLTIQCQVDSQVTMMFWYRQQPGQSLTLIATANQGSEATYESGFVIDKFPISRPNLTFSTLTVSNMSPEDSSIYLCSGSGHLNTEAFFGQGTRLTVV.

The chain recombines TRBV27 with TRBJ2-6; 9 bases map to TRBD1. Germline-derived CDR1 and CDR2 are MNHEY and SMNVEV (reference sequence). The length of the CDR3 is 15 residues. V was clipped by 3 bases and J by 12 bases; unmatched bases: 9. The CDR3 spells CASSFLTGTGTVLTF. For the CDR3, the DNA is TGTGCCAGCAGTTTCCTCACCGGGACAGGGACCGTCCTGACTTTC.

The chain recombines TRBV6-1 with TRBJ2-3; 9 bases line up with TRBD1. CDR1 MNHNS and CDR2 SASEGT come from the germline V gene. Trimming at V came to 2 bases and at J to 3 bases, leaving 6 bases not matched to a gene. The CDR3 has 16 residues. The CDR3 is CASSESGTGRTDTQYF. The DNA for the CDR3 is TGTGCCAGCAGTGAATCCGGGACAGGGCGGACAGATACGCAGTATTTT.

V and J are TRBV18 and TRBJ1-5; 9 bases match TRBD1. This CDR3 is 14 amino acids long. Unmatched junction bases numbered 0, after V lost 2 bases and J lost 4 bases. CDR1 and CDR2 (germline): KGHSH, LQKENI. In DNA, the CDR3 is TGTGCCAGCTCACCAGGGACAGGGAATCAGCCCCAGCATTTT. It yields the protein CASSPGTGNQPQHF. Using reference TRBV18 and TRBJ1-5 for the parts outside the CDR3, the full variable domain is NAGVMQNPRHLVRRRGQEARLRCSPMKGHSHVYWYRQLPEEGLKFMVYLQKENIIDESGMPKERFSAEFPKEGPSILRIQQVVRGDSAAYFCASSPGTGNQPQHFGDGTRLSIL.

The CDR3, as DNA: TGTGCCAGCAGTGGTCAGTTTGGGGGGACTGAAGCTTTCTTT. Its protein is CASSGQFGGTEAFF. The V gene is TRBV6-4, the J gene TRBJ1-1, with D perhaps matching TRBD1 (5 bases). Trimming left V 4 bases short and J 5 bases short, with 14 bases between. CDR3 length: 14 amino acids. The germline CDR1 and CDR2 sequences are MRHNA and SNTAGT.

This rearrangement joins TRBV13 to TRBJ1-1; D may be TRBD1 (6 bases). CDR3 length equals 16 residues. Germline V gene sequence: CDR1 PRHDT, CDR2 FYEKMQ (reference sequence). V was shortened by 1 base and J by 2 bases, with 14 bases between the two germline ends. CDR3 amino acids: CASSLVRGAGNTEAFF. The CDR3 DNA reads as TGTGCCAGCAGCTTAGTTCGGGGGGCGGGTAACACTGAAGCTTTCTTT.

J is TRBJ1-1 and V is TRBV30; D is undetermined. This CDR3 comprises 12 residues. V dropped 7 bases and J dropped 1 base, with 10 bases sitting between them. Per germline, CDR1 GTSNPN and CDR2 SVGIG (reference sequence). The CDR3 nucleotides read TGTGCCTACGGGGAAACGAACACTGAAGCTTTCTTT. This codes for CAYGETNTEAFF.

The chain links TRBV19 to TRBJ2-1; 7 positions match TRBD1. This CDR3 spans 17 amino acids. Losses at the gene ends were 2 bases for V and 1 base for J; bases not matched to a gene: 8. Germline CDR1 is LNHDA and CDR2 is SQIVND (reference sequence). The chain's CDR3 is CASSINRDSISYNEQFF. Here the CDR3 DNA reads TGTGCCAGTAGTATAAACCGGGACAGCATATCCTACAATGAGCAGTTCTTC.

The CDR3 DNA follows: TGTGCCAGCAGCCAACTATCGACAGGCCCTCAAGAGACCCAGTACTTC. Protein sequence: CASSQLSTGPQETQYF. V usage is TRBV7-6 and J usage is TRBJ2-5; D possibly corresponds to TRBD1 (6 bases). The V gene lost 5 bases and the J gene lost 2 bases, with 18 bases spanning the gap. Germline V gives CDR1 SGHVS, CDR2 FNYEAQ. The CDR3 spans 16 residues.

The chain couples TRBV5-6 to TRBJ2-3, with D perhaps TRBD2 (7 bases). Germline V gene sequence: CDR1 SGHDT, CDR2 YYEEEE. The CDR3 consists of 17 residues. Trimming pared 4 bases from V and 2 bases from J, leaving 20 bases between. The CDR3 is CASSPDYSGGLTDTQYF. As DNA, the CDR3 is TGTGCCAGCAGCCCGGATTATTCGGGGGGCCTCACAGATACGCAGTATTTT.

This sequence joins TRBV7-9 and TRBJ2-1; 8 bases are shared with TRBD2. The CDR3 has 18 amino acids. The germline V gene has CDR1 SEHNR and CDR2 FQNEAQ (reference sequence). After removal of 5 bases from V and 6 bases from J, the junction contained 18 bases not matched to a gene. As DNA, the CDR3 is TGTGCCAGCAGCCCCCGGGGGGGAACTAGCGGAGGGGGCAATGAGCAGTTCTTC. It is translated as CASSPRGGTSGGGNEQFF.

This clone was detected once. The rearrangement joins TRBV5-1 to TRBJ2-7; possibly TRBD1 for D (5 bases). Germline CDR1 reads SGHRS; CDR2 reads YFSETQ. CDR3 length: 17 amino acids. The germline V and J ends were trimmed by 7 bases and 4 bases, with 27 bases remaining between them. Here the CDR3 reads CASRVSITGDTGYEQYF. The CDR3 DNA sequence: TGCGCCAGCCGAGTTAGTATCACAGGCGACACTGGGTACGAGCAGTACTTC.

The J gene is TRBJ1-1, the V gene TRBV28, with 11 bases fitting TRBD1. The CDR3 covers 15 residues. In germline, CDR1 is MDHEN, CDR2 SYDVKM. The V gene end was trimmed by 6 bases and the J gene end by 5 bases; junction bases not matched to a gene: 8. For the CDR3, the DNA is TGTGCCAGCAGGCGGCCGGGACAGGGGGAGACTGAAGCTTTCTTT. Its protein product is CASRRPGQGETEAFF. The full variable domain, in which reference TRBV28 and TRBJ1-1 provide the parts outside the CDR3, is DVKVTQSSRYLVKRTGEKVFLECVQDMDHENMFWYRQDPGLGLRLIYFSYDVKMKEKGDIPEGYSVSREKKERFSLILESASTNQTSMYLCASRRPGQGETEAFFGQGTRLTVV.

This chain connects TRBV2 to TRBJ2-5, with D possibly being TRBD1 (6 bases). This CDR3 spans 15 amino acids. V lost 5 bases and J lost 4, with 17 bases in between. Germline V gene lookup returns CDR1 SNHLY and CDR2 FYNNEI. The CDR3 region has the DNA TGTGCCAGCAGTTGGGGGCCAGGGGTCGGAGAGACCCAGTACTTC. This translates into CASSWGPGVGETQYF.

In the case of this clone: One junction end does not reproduce the germline sequence, and a read error may be involved. The chain employs TRBV4-1 and TRBJ2-3; 10 bases line up with TRBD2. CDR1 MGHRA and CDR2 YSYEKL come from the germline V gene. The CDR3 is made up of 14 amino acids. The CDR3 region has the DNA TGCGCCAGCAGTCAAGCGGGGGGGATAGATACGCAGTATTTT. Translated: CASSQAGGIDTQYF.

A few counts support this clone. Here the CDR3 DNA reads TGTGCCAGCAGTACCGGGGGGCCTGGGGATACGCAGTATTTT. As protein: CASSTGGPGDTQYF. This rearrangement joins TRBV28 to TRBJ2-3, with D possibly matching TRBD2 (7 bases). Trimming removed 5 bases at V and 6 bases at J, with 15 bases between. CDR1 is MDHEN and CDR2 is SYDVKM in the germline V gene. The CDR3 has 14 amino acids.

The chain is built from TRBV5-4 and TRBJ2-2, with 12 nucleotides matching TRBD1. The CDR3 runs 16 residues. CDR1 and CDR2 (germline): SGHNT, YYREEE (reference sequence). The junction had 3 bases not matched to a gene; V was cut back by 3 bases and J by 3 bases. CDR3 in DNA: TGTGCCAGCAGCTGGGGACAGGGGGCTTACACCGGGGAGCTGTTTTTT. Protein product: CASSWGQGAYTGELFF.

The CDR3 bases are TGTGCCAGCAGTTCCCCAAGCGTAACCAACACCGGGGAGCTGTTTTTT. Residues: CASSSPSVTNTGELFF. The V call is TRBV27, the J call TRBJ2-2; D unclear. The V gene's germline CDR1 is MNHEY and CDR2 SMNVEV (reference sequence). The ends were cut back, 4 bases at V and 2 bases at J, with 14 bases in the middle. CDR3 length: 16 residues.